The entry below gives a single T cell receptor beta chain sequence along with its context. Sequencing was performed with immunoSEQ multiplex PCR; in TCRdb, only in-frame clones are kept and a portion is missing. The data contain approximately 90,000 clones, around 85% of them singletons. Trimming removed 5 bases from V and 0 bases from J, with 11 bases in between. CDR3 length equals 15 residues. Looked up from germline, CDR1 is SGHTA and CDR2 is FQGNSA. The sample belongs to a study of blood T cell repertoires in COVID-19. Study at large: Samples taken during acute and convalescent COVID-19 were collected in the United States, Italy and Spain.

The sequencing input was peripheral blood. V usage is TRBV7-2 and J usage is TRBJ1-3, with a possible D match to TRBD1 (6 bases). The receptor was isolated from a middle-aged man with acute or convalescent COVID-19. CDR3 DNA: TGTGCCAGCAGCACACAGGGAGACTCTGGAAACACCATATATTTT. Amino acid sequence: CASSTQGDSGNTIYF.